The TCR beta chain described here comes from a study of early T cells in non-severe SARS-CoV-2 infection. Study-wide background: The sequenced material was bulk RNA from unsorted whole blood, and its chains were unpaired. Study-wide results and caveats: Using VDJdb, the matching emphasized anti-spike CD8 responses while missing private and CD4 specificities.

Attachment of unique molecular identifiers was made to individual cDNA molecules. Using its own MiXCR run on the 5' RACE reads, TCRdb lists one record per CDR3 protein. The top ten hold approximately 6.5% of the sample, which has 56,000 or so distinct CDR3 sequences, 10% seen once. Regarding this clonotype: Its specificity is not known.

V lost 3 bases to trimming and J lost 6 bases; unmatched junction nucleotides: 3. The CDR3 has 14 residues. Germline V gene lookup returns CDR1 SGHTA and CDR2 FQGNSA. J is TRBJ2-2 and V is TRBV7-2, with 8 positions matching TRBD1. This clonotype was obtained from an adult who was a healthcare worker with PCR-confirmed SARS-CoV-2 infection or an uninfected control (not recorded which). Sample: whole blood. CDR3 bases: TGTGCCAGCAGCTTGAACAGGGGGGCCGGGGAGCTGTTTTTT. This translates into CASSLNRGAGELFF.